The clone carrying this TCR beta chain has more than one count but fewer than ten. Antigen: not known. Researchers used the Oncomine TCR Beta short-read assay to sequence DNA from cultured CD4+ T cells. TCRdb analysed the PCR reads with MiXCR anew, one entry per CDR3 protein. The sample yields 20,000 to 25,000 distinct CDR3 sequences, about 35% seen once. Time point of the sample: late sampling 161 to 241 days after vaccination in a few convalescent patients. Sample treatment: approximately nine-day PBMC culture with coronavirus spike peptide pools or control peptides (ViraFEST assay). After being plated at fewer than 2.5 million per well, PBMCs were cultured with roughly 9.3 IU/ml IL-2 and approximately 9.2 ug/ml peptide pools. This sample was included in a study of vaccination and CD4 T cells after COVID-19. The germline CDR1 and CDR2 sequences are SQVTM and ANQGSEA. The CDR3 runs 13 residues. V lost 6 bases to trimming and J lost 4 bases; unmatched junction nucleotides: 6.

The sequence came from a human donor who had recovered from COVID-19. The specimen comprised CD4+ T cells from blood, cultured in vitro, sampled about 7 months after SARS-CoV-2 vaccination. J is TRBJ2-5 and V is TRBV29-1; 9 bases line up with TRBD1. The CDR3 sequence is CSVGQGTRETQYF. CDR3 nucleotide sequence: TGCAGCGTGGGACAGGGCACAAGAGAGACCCAGTACTTC.